This is a list of T cell receptor beta chains from one sample in a study of shared clonotypes between healthy human individuals. Clones were sequenced by immunoSEQ multiplex PCR, and TCRdb holds only the in-frame ones, with some missing. This table holds some 2 million clones, around 96% found once. Sequenced material: naive CD8+ T cells sorted from blood. Receptor source: a man younger than 35 in good health. Each CDR3 is given with its conserved first and last residue. The order of the fields is D gene, J gene, clone size, V gene, CDR3 DNA, CDR3 protein. A D gene is named only where the DNA matches it firmly. Size is omitted from some rows. Given values are once, few, many or a class for expanded clones.

d_gene: NA; j_gene: TRBJ2-5; abundance: NA; v_gene: TRBV5-6; CDR3nt: TGTGCCAGCAGCCACCTTAGCGACACCCAGTACTTC; CDR3aa: CASSHLSDTQYF
d_gene: NA; j_gene: TRBJ2-5; abundance: NA; v_gene: TRBV5-6; CDR3nt: TGTGCCAGCAGCTTGATTATAGGGGAATTAGGGACCCAGTACTTC; CDR3aa: CASSLIIGELGTQYF
d_gene: TRBD2; j_gene: TRBJ2-7; abundance: NA; v_gene: TRBV2; CDR3nt: TGTGCCAGAGCGGGGGCGTCGGGCGAGCAGTACTTC; CDR3aa: CARAGASGEQYF
d_gene: TRBD2; j_gene: TRBJ2-1; abundance: NA; v_gene: TRBV6-5; CDR3nt: TGTGCCAGCAGTTACGTGGCTAGCGGATCCTACAATGAGCAGTTCTTC; CDR3aa: CASSYVASGSYNEQFF
d_gene: NA; j_gene: TRBJ2-3; abundance: NA; v_gene: TRBV5-6; CDR3nt: TGTGCCAGCAGCTTAATTACAGACACGCAGTATTTT; CDR3aa: CASSLITDTQYF
d_gene: TRBD1; j_gene: TRBJ1-2; abundance: once; v_gene: TRBV27; CDR3nt: TGTGCCAGCACTTTTACAGGGGGCGTGGACTATGGCTACACCTTC; CDR3aa: CASTFTGGVDYGYTF
d_gene: NA; j_gene: TRBJ2-7; abundance: NA; v_gene: TRBV7-2; CDR3nt: TGTGCCAGCGGTTGGACAGCGACCTACGAGCAGTACTTC; CDR3aa: CASGWTATYEQYF
d_gene: NA; j_gene: TRBJ2-7; abundance: once; v_gene: TRBV19; CDR3nt: TGTGCCAGTAGTATAGGGCAGGTCCACGAGCAGTACTTC; CDR3aa: CASSIGQVHEQYF
d_gene: NA; j_gene: TRBJ1-2; abundance: NA; v_gene: TRBV30; CDR3nt: TGTGCCTGGAGTGCTGGAGAATCTAACTATGGCTACACCTTC; CDR3aa: CAWSAGESNYGYTF
d_gene: NA; j_gene: TRBJ2-1; abundance: NA; v_gene: TRBV7-9; CDR3nt: TGTGCCAGCGGAATAGGGGGTGAGCAGTTCTTC; CDR3aa: CASGIGGEQFF
d_gene: NA; j_gene: TRBJ2-7; abundance: once; v_gene: TRBV30; CDR3nt: TGTGCCTGGAGTCTAGCTCCCCCCTACGAGCAGTACTTC; CDR3aa: CAWSLAPPYEQYF
d_gene: TRBD1; j_gene: TRBJ2-5; abundance: NA; v_gene: TRBV7-9; CDR3nt: TGTGCCAGCAGCTTAGAGGCAGGGGGCGAAGAGACCCAGTACTTC; CDR3aa: CASSLEAGGEETQYF
d_gene: NA; j_gene: TRBJ2-7; abundance: NA; v_gene: TRBV2; CDR3nt: TGTGCCAGCAGTGAACCAGGGGAGTACGAGCAGTACTTC; CDR3aa: CASSEPGEYEQYF
d_gene: NA; j_gene: TRBJ2-2; abundance: NA; v_gene: TRBV29-1; CDR3nt: TGCAGCGCAGAGGGACAGAACACCGGGGAGCTGTTTTTT; CDR3aa: CSAEGQNTGELFF
d_gene: TRBD2; j_gene: TRBJ2-3; abundance: NA; v_gene: TRBV11-2; CDR3nt: TGTGCCAGCAGCTCGGGACTAGCGGGGGATACAGATACGCAGTATTTT; CDR3aa: CASSSGLAGDTDTQYF
d_gene: NA; j_gene: TRBJ2-7; abundance: NA; v_gene: TRBV4-3; CDR3nt: TGCGCCAGCAGCCAAGAGTTGGCCCCTCTCTACGAGCAGTACTTC; CDR3aa: CASSQELAPLYEQYF
d_gene: NA; j_gene: TRBJ2-1; abundance: NA; v_gene: TRBV9; CDR3nt: TGTGCCAGCAGCGTATTTGGGGTTTCAAATGAGCAGTTCTTC; CDR3aa: CASSVFGVSNEQFF
d_gene: NA; j_gene: TRBJ2-3; abundance: NA; v_gene: TRBV11-2; CDR3nt: TGTGCCAGCAGCTTAGGGCAAGATACGCAGTATTTT; CDR3aa: CASSLGQDTQYF
d_gene: NA; j_gene: TRBJ2-1; abundance: NA; v_gene: TRBV21-1; CDR3nt: TGTGCCAGCCCACGGGAGGGCAGGAGGGGTGAGCAGTTCTTC; CDR3aa: CASPREGRRGEQFF
d_gene: TRBD2; j_gene: TRBJ2-7; abundance: NA; v_gene: TRBV4-3; CDR3nt: TGCGCCAGCAGCCAAGGACTAGCGGGAACGGAGTCCTACGAGCAGTACTTC; CDR3aa: CASSQGLAGTESYEQYF
d_gene: TRBD1; j_gene: TRBJ1-2; abundance: NA; v_gene: TRBV7-9; CDR3nt: TGTGCCAGCAGCTTAAGTGCAGGGGGCTTTGCTGGCTACACCTTC; CDR3aa: CASSLSAGGFAGYTF
d_gene: NA; j_gene: TRBJ2-7; abundance: NA; v_gene: TRBV13; CDR3nt: TGTGCCAGCAGCTTTGGACTCTCCTACGAGCAGTACTTC; CDR3aa: CASSFGLSYEQYF
d_gene: NA; j_gene: TRBJ2-5; abundance: NA; v_gene: TRBV25-1; CDR3nt: TGTGCCAGCAGAGGGGTAGAGACCCAGTACTTC; CDR3aa: CASRGVETQYF
d_gene: NA; j_gene: TRBJ2-3; abundance: NA; v_gene: TRBV5-6; CDR3nt: TGTGCCAGCAGCGTGACTACAGATACGCAGTATTTT; CDR3aa: CASSVTTDTQYF
d_gene: NA; j_gene: TRBJ1-6; abundance: NA; v_gene: TRBV4-1; CDR3nt: TGCGCCAGCAGCCAGGCCTCGGGGGCTTGGATGGATAATTCACCCCTCCACTTT; CDR3aa: CASSQASGAWMDNSPLHF
d_gene: NA; j_gene: TRBJ2-6; abundance: NA; v_gene: TRBV6-1; CDR3nt: TGTGCCAGCCGTGACCTCCCGGGACAAAACTCTGGGGCCAACGTCCTGACTTTC; CDR3aa: CASRDLPGQNSGANVLTF
d_gene: TRBD2; j_gene: TRBJ2-5; abundance: NA; v_gene: TRBV6-1; CDR3nt: TGTGCCAGCAGTGAATCTAGCGGATACCTCCAAGAGACCCAGTACTTC; CDR3aa: CASSESSGYLQETQYF
d_gene: TRBD1; j_gene: TRBJ2-5; abundance: NA; v_gene: TRBV6-5; CDR3nt: TGTGCCAGCAGTTATCGGACAGGACGAGAGACCCAGTACTTC; CDR3aa: CASSYRTGRETQYF
d_gene: TRBD2; j_gene: TRBJ2-5; abundance: NA; v_gene: TRBV9; CDR3nt: TGTGCCAGCAGCGTAGGGCTAGCGGAACAAGAGACCCAGTACTTC; CDR3aa: CASSVGLAEQETQYF
d_gene: NA; j_gene: TRBJ1-1; abundance: NA; v_gene: TRBV4-1; CDR3nt: TGCGCCAGCAGTGTAAAGGACGGGACTGAAGCTTTCTTT; CDR3aa: CASSVKDGTEAFF
d_gene: NA; j_gene: TRBJ2-7; abundance: NA; v_gene: TRBV6-5; CDR3nt: TGTGCCAGCAGTTACTTGGAGACCCTGGACGAGCAGTACTTC; CDR3aa: CASSYLETLDEQYF
d_gene: TRBD2; j_gene: TRBJ2-3; abundance: NA; v_gene: TRBV11-2; CDR3nt: TGTGCCACCGGACTAGCCAGCACAGATACGCAGTATTTT; CDR3aa: CATGLASTDTQYF
d_gene: TRBD2; j_gene: TRBJ2-4; abundance: NA; v_gene: TRBV7-9; CDR3nt: TGTGCCAGCAGCTCAGGGGCTAGCGGGAAGAACATTCAGTACTTC; CDR3aa: CASSSGASGKNIQYF
d_gene: NA; j_gene: TRBJ2-7; abundance: NA; v_gene: TRBV28; CDR3nt: TGTGCCAGCAGTTTACAAATCTCCTACGAGCAGTACTTC; CDR3aa: CASSLQISYEQYF
d_gene: NA; j_gene: TRBJ2-5; abundance: once; v_gene: TRBV19; CDR3nt: TGTGCCAGTAGTCTGGGCGGACTATCGGGCGAGACCCAGTACTTC; CDR3aa: CASSLGGLSGETQYF
d_gene: TRBD2; j_gene: TRBJ2-7; abundance: NA; v_gene: TRBV27; CDR3nt: TGTGCCAGCAGTTTTGGCGCTAGCGGATCCTACGAGCAGTACTTC; CDR3aa: CASSFGASGSYEQYF
d_gene: TRBD1; j_gene: TRBJ2-7; abundance: NA; v_gene: TRBV4-3; CDR3nt: TGCGCCAGCAGCCCCGGGACAGGGGGGTCCTACGAGCAGTACTTC; CDR3aa: CASSPGTGGSYEQYF
d_gene: NA; j_gene: TRBJ2-7; abundance: NA; v_gene: TRBV19; CDR3nt: TGTGCCAGTAGTGCAGGATTCGAGCAGTACTTC; CDR3aa: CASSAGFEQYF
d_gene: NA; j_gene: TRBJ1-1; abundance: NA; v_gene: TRBV11-2; CDR3nt: TGTGCCAGCAGCAGGACGAGAGGGCTGAACACTGAAGCTTTCTTT; CDR3aa: CASSRTRGLNTEAFF
d_gene: NA; j_gene: TRBJ2-7; abundance: NA; v_gene: TRBV7-9; CDR3nt: TGTGCCAGCAGCTTAGTTACGGGGCTAATGGCCGAGCAGTACTTC; CDR3aa: CASSLVTGLMAEQYF